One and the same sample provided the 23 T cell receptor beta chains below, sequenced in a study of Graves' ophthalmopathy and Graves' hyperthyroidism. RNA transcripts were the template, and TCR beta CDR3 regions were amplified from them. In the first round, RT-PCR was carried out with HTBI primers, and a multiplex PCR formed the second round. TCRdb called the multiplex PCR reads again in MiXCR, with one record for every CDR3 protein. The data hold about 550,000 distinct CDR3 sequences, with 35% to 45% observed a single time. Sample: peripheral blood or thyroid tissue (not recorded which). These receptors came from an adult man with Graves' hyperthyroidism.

The CDR3: CASSYTGENYEQYF. The CDR3 coding sequence is TGTGCCAGCAGTTATACAGGGGAAAACTACGAGCAGTACTTC. The gene calls are TRBV7-3 and TRBJ2-7; TRBD1 aligns across 7 bases. V was clipped by 6 bases and J by 3 bases; unmatched bases: 8. Germline V gene lookup returns CDR1 SGHTA and CDR2 FQGTGA. CDR3 length: 14 amino acids.

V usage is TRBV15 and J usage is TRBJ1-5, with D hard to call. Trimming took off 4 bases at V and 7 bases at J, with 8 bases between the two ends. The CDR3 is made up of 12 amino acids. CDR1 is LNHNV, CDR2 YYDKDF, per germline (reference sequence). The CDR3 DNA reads TGTGCCACCAGCACCAGTGAACAGCCCCAGCATTTT. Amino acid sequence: CATSTSEQPQHF.

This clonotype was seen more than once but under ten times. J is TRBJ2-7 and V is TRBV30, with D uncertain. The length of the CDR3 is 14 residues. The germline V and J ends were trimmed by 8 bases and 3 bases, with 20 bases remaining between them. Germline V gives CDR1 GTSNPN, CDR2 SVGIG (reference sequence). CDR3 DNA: TGTGCCAGTACAGAGAAAGGGCCCAACTACGAGCAGTACTTC. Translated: CASTEKGPNYEQYF.

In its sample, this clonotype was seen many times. The CDR3 nucleotides are TGCGCCAGCAGCCAAGGTGACAGGGACTATGGCTACACCTTC. As protein: CASSQGDRDYGYTF. This chain connects TRBV4-1 to TRBJ1-2; the match to TRBD1 covers 7 bases. Germline V gives CDR1 MGHRA, CDR2 YSYEKL. This CDR3 has 14 amino acids. V lost 1 base and J lost 3; bases outside the gene matches: 2.

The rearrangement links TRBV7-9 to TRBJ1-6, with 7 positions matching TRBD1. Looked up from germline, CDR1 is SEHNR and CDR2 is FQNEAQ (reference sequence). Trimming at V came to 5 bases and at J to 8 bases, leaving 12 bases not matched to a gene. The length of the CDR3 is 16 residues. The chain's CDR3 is CASSLSTGTAYSPLHF. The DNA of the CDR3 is TGTGCCAGCAGCCTAAGCACCGGGACAGCGTATTCACCCCTCCACTTT.

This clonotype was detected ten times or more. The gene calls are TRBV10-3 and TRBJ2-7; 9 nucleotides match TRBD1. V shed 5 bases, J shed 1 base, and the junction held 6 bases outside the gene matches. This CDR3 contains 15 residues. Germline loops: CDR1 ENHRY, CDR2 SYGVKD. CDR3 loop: CAISTGQGTSYEQYF. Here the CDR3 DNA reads TGTGCCATCAGTACCGGACAGGGGACGTCCTACGAGCAGTACTTC.

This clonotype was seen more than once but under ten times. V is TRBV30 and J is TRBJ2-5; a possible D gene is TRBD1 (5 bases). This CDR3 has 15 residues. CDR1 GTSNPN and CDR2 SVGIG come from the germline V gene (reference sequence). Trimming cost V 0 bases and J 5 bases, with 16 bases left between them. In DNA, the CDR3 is TGTGCCTGGAGTGTACGTCAGGGCGTTACGGAGACCCAGTACTTC. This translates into CAWSVRQGVTETQYF.

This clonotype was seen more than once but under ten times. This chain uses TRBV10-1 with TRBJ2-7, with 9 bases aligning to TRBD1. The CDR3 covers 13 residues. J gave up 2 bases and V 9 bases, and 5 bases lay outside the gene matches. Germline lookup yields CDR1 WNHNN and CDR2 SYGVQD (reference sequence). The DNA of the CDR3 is TGCGCCAGTTGGGACAGGGTAGCCTACGAGCAGTACTTC. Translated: CASWDRVAYEQYF.

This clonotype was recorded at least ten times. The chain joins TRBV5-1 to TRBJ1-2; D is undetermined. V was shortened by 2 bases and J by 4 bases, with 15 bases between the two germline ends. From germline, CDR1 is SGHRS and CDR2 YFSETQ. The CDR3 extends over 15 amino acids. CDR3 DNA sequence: TGCGCCAGCAGCTTACAGCCGGACGGGTCCTATGGCTACACCTTC. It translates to CASSLQPDGSYGYTF. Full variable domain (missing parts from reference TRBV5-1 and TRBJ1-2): KAGVTQTPRYLIKTRGQQVTLSCSPISGHRSVSWYQQTPGQGLQFLFEYFSETQRNKGNFPGRFSGRQFSNSRSEMNVSTLELGDSALYLCASSLQPDGSYGYTFGSGTRLTVV.

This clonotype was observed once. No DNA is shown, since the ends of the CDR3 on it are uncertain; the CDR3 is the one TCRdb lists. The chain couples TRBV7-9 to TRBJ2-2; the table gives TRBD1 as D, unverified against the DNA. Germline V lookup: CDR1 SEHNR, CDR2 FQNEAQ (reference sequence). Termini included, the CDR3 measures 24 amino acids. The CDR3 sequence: CASSFRDRGDYEQYFGPDTGELFF.

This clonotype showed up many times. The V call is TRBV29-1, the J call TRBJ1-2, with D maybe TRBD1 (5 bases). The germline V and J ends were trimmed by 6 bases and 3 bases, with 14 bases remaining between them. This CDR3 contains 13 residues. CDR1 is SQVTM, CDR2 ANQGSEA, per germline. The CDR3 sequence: CSVSTGQHYGYTF. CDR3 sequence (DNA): TGCAGCGTCTCGACGGGGCAGCACTATGGCTACACCTTC.

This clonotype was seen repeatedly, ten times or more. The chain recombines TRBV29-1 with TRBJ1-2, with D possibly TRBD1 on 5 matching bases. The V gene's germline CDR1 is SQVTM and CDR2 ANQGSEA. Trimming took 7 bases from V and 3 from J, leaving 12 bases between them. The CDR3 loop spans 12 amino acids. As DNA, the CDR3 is TGCAGCGGCCAGGACACTTACTATGGCTACACCTTC. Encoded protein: CSGQDTYYGYTF.

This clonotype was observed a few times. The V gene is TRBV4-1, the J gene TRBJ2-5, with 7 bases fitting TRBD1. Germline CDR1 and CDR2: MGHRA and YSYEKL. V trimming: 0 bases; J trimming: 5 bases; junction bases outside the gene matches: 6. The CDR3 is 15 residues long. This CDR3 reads CASSQDPGQLETQYF. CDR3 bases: TGCGCCAGCAGCCAAGACCCGGGACAGTTGGAGACCCAGTACTTC.

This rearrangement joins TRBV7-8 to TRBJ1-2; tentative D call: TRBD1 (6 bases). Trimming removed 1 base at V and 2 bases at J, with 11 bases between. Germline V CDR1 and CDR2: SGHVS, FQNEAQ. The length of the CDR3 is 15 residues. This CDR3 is CASSLGPGANYGYTF. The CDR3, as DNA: TGTGCCAGCAGCTTAGGACCAGGGGCCAACTATGGCTACACCTTC.

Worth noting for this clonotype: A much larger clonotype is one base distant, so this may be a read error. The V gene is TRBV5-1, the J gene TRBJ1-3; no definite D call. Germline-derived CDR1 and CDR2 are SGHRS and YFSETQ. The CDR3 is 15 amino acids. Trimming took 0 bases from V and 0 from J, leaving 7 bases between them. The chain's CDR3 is CASSLGAYSGNTIYF. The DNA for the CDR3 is TGCGCCAGCAGCTTGGGGGCCTACTCTGGAAACACCATATATTTT.

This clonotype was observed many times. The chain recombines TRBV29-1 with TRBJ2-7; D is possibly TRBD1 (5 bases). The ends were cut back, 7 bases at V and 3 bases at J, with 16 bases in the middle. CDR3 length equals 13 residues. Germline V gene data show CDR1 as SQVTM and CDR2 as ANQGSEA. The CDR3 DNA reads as TGCAGCGGGTGGGGCGACGGACACTACGAGCAGTACTTC. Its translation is CSGWGDGHYEQYF.

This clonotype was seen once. The CDR3 bases are TGTGCCAGCAGCCCCGCGGTCAGGGGGACTGAAGCTTTCTTT. Translating it yields CASSPAVRGTEAFF. The V call is TRBV7-6, the J call TRBJ1-1, with 7 bases fitting TRBD1. V was clipped by 5 bases and J by 5 bases; unmatched bases: 8. CDR1 SGHVS and CDR2 FNYEAQ come from the germline V gene. The length of the CDR3 is 14 residues.

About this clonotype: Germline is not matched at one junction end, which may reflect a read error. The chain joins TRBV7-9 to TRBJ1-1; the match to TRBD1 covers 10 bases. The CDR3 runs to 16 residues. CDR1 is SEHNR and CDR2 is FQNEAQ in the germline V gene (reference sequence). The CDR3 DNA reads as TGTACCAGCAGCGCCACCATCGGGACAGGGGTGGGGAAAGCTTTCTTT. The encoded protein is CTSSATIGTGVGKAFF.

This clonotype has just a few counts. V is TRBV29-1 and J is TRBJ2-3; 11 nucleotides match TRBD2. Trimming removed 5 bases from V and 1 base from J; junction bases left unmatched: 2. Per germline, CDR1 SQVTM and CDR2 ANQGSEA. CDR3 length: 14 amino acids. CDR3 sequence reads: CSVPTSGGTDTQYF. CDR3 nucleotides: TGCAGCGTTCCGACTAGCGGGGGCACAGATACGCAGTATTTT.

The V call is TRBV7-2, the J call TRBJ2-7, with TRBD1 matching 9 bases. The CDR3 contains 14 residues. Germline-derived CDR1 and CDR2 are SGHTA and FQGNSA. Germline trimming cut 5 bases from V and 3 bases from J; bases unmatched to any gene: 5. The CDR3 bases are TGTGCCAGCAGCACAGGGACAGGGTTCTACGAGCAGTACTTC. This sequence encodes CASSTGTGFYEQYF.

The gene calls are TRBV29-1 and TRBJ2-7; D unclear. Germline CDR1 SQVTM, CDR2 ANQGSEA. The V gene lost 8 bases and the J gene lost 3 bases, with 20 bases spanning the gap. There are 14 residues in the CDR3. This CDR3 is CSIDPMSSNYEQYF. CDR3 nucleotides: TGCAGCATAGACCCGATGTCGAGCAACTACGAGCAGTACTTC.

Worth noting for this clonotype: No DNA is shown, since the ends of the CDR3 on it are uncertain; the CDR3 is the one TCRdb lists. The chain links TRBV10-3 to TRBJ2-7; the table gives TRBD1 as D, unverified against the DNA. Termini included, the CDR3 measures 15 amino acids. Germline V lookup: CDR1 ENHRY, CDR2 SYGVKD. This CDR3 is CASSSSGQSSCEQYF.

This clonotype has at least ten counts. CDR3 loop: CASSPLQGEYEQYF. As DNA, the CDR3 is TGTGCCAGCAGCCCCCTCCAAGGGGAATACGAGCAGTACTTC. This rearrangement joins TRBV7-6 to TRBJ2-7; D might be TRBD1 (5 bases). The germline V gene has CDR1 SGHVS and CDR2 FNYEAQ. The germline V and J ends were trimmed by 5 bases and 4 bases, with 15 bases remaining between them. The CDR3 is 14 residues long.